The 32 T cell receptor beta chains presented below share a single source sample, sequenced in a study of T cell repertoires in cytomegalovirus infection. The antigens these receptors bind are not known. MiXCR, applied by TCRdb to the reads, yields one record per CDR3 protein. Of about a million distinct CDR3 sequences listed, around 32% were seen once; the top ten hold over 13%. The sequencing here drew on cultured CD8+ T cells from PBMCs, taken from culture after CMV antigen stimulation. The receptors stem from a human donor in good health (CMV status not recorded). Some clones in this sample may be carry-over from other donors' samples.

The rearrangement uses TRBV19 and TRBJ2-4; the match to TRBD2 covers 10 bases. Trimming removed 7 bases from V and 1 base from J; junction bases left unmatched: 4. Germline loops: CDR1 LNHDA, CDR2 SQIVND (reference sequence). There are 15 residues in the CDR3. In DNA, the CDR3 is TGTGCCAGTAAGAGCGGGGGGGCGGCCAAAAACATTCAGTACTTC. This codes for CASKSGGAAKNIQYF.

J is TRBJ2-7 and V is TRBV2; D is unclear. V lost 8 bases to trimming and J lost 7 bases, with 9 bases between them. The CDR3 runs to 10 residues. The germline V gene encodes CDR1 SNHLY and CDR2 FYNNEI. For the CDR3, the DNA is TGTGCCAGCGTTGGGCTGGAGCAGTACTTC. It yields the protein CASVGLEQYF.

The chain couples TRBV27 to TRBJ1-5; TRBD1 matches 9 bases. This CDR3 has 15 residues. V dropped 6 bases and J dropped 6; count of bases not matched to a gene: 9. Germline CDR1 MNHEY, CDR2 SMNVEV (reference sequence). This CDR3 is CASRKAGQGSQPQHF. Written as DNA, the CDR3 is TGTGCCAGCAGGAAGGCGGGACAGGGTTCTCAGCCCCAGCATTTT.

The rearrangement joins TRBV7-9 to TRBJ1-2; D remains unclear. In germline, CDR1 is SEHNR, CDR2 FQNEAQ (reference sequence). V was cut by 10 bases and J by 5 bases, with 23 bases left in between. The CDR3 has 15 amino acids. The CDR3 protein is CATTPPDGELYGYTF. In nucleotides, the CDR3 is TGTGCCACCACCCCCCCGGACGGCGAATTGTATGGCTACACCTTC.

This chain joins TRBV12-3 or TRBV12-4 and TRBJ1-1; D is possibly TRBD1 (5 bases). The V end lost 5 bases, the J end lost 1 base, and 11 bases lay between the germline ends. The CDR3 extends over 14 amino acids. The CDR3 DNA reads TGTGCCAGCAGTAAAATCAGGGAGAACACTGAAGCTTTCTTT. Translation gives CASSKIRENTEAFF.

This chain connects TRBV19 to TRBJ2-1; 9 nucleotides match TRBD1. The germline gives CDR1 LNHDA, CDR2 SQIVND (reference sequence). V lost 3 bases to trimming and J lost 9 bases; unmatched junction nucleotides: 15. The CDR3 is 17 amino acids. CDR3 in DNA: TGTGCCAGTAGTATTCCCGAATGGACAGGGGTCCACATTGAGCAGTTCTTC. Residues: CASSIPEWTGVHIEQFF.

The rearrangement uses TRBV24-1 and TRBJ2-4; 10 bases match TRBD1. Looked up from germline, CDR1 is KGHDR and CDR2 is SFDVKD. V lost 7 bases, J lost 0 bases, and 23 bases stayed unmatched. This CDR3 comprises 22 residues. CDR3 sequence: CATRDPPGQGIIWSLAKNIQYF. CDR3 coding DNA: TGTGCCACCAGGGACCCACCGGGACAGGGGATAATATGGTCCCTAGCCAAAAACATTCAGTACTTC.

The chain uses TRBV6-1 and TRBJ2-3, with TRBD2 matching 11 bases. With 5 bases clipped from V and 4 bases from J, the junction kept 5 bases outside the gene matches. CDR1 is MNHNS, CDR2 SASEGT, per germline. The CDR3 runs to 15 residues. The CDR3 bases are TGTGCCAGCAGTTACGATAGCGGGGGGGCAGATACGCAGTATTTT. It is translated as CASSYDSGGADTQYF.

This clonotype was detected only a few times. This CDR3 is CASSYGRANEAFF. The CDR3 DNA reads as TGTGCCAGCAGTTACGGCAGGGCGAATGAAGCTTTCTTT. The rearrangement joins TRBV6-6 to TRBJ1-1, with a possible D match to TRBD1 (5 bases). CDR1 and CDR2 from the germline V gene are MNHNY and SVGAGI (reference sequence). This CDR3 is built from 13 residues. V shed 2 bases and J shed 7 bases, with 11 bases lying between them.

This clonotype was recorded many times. The rearrangement links TRBV7-8 to TRBJ2-2; 12 bases line up with TRBD2. Trimming at V came to 5 bases and at J to 3 bases, leaving 16 bases not matched to a gene. Germline V gives CDR1 SGHVS, CDR2 FQNEAQ. This CDR3 has 20 amino acids. The CDR3 nucleotides read TGTGCCAGCAGCCAAACTTGGTCTAGCGGGGGGGCCTATGACACCGGGGAGCTGTTTTTT. Encoded protein: CASSQTWSSGGAYDTGELFF. The variable domain in full, with the rest retrieved from reference TRBV7-8 and TRBJ2-2, is GAGVSQSPRYKVAKRGQDVALRCDPISGHVSLFWYQQALGQGPEFLTYFQNEAQLDKSGLPSDRFFAERPEGSVSTLKIQRTQQEDSAVYLCASSQTWSSGGAYDTGELFFGEGSRLTVL.

This clonotype was counted a few times. The chain joins TRBV4-1 to TRBJ2-3, with unresolved D. The V and J ends lost 1 base and 0 bases respectively, with 8 bases between them. CDR1 is MGHRA and CDR2 is YSYEKL in the germline V gene. This CDR3 has 15 amino acids. The DNA of the CDR3 is TGCGCCAGCAGCCAAGGGATGACGAGCACAGATACGCAGTATTTT. This gives the protein CASSQGMTSTDTQYF.

Points on this clonotype: This may be a read error, as it is one base from a much larger clone. The V and J genes are TRBV7-6 and TRBJ2-1; TRBD2 matches 11 bases. Germline-derived CDR1 and CDR2 are SGHVS and FNYEAQ. This CDR3 comprises 13 residues. The DNA of the CDR3 is TGTGTCAGCAGCCCGGGGACTAGCGGTGCAATGTTCTTC. Protein: CVSSPGTSGAMFF.

This clonotype was seen only a few times. The chain carries TRBV7-6 and TRBJ2-7; D is unresolved. In germline, CDR1 is SGHVS, CDR2 FNYEAQ. The CDR3 extends over 14 amino acids. The V end lost 3 bases, the J end lost 0 bases, and 9 bases lay between the germline ends. CDR3 bases: TGTGCCAGCAGCTTTGGCAGCAGCTCCTACGAGCAGTACTTC. Amino acid sequence: CASSFGSSSYEQYF. The variable domain in full, completed from reference TRBV7-6 and TRBJ2-7, reads GAGVSQSPRYKVTKRGQDVALRCDPISGHVSLYWYRQALGQGPEFLTYFNYEAQQDKSGLPNDRFSAERPEGSISTLTIQRTEQRDSAMYRCASSFGSSSYEQYFGPGTRLTVT.

This chain uses TRBV6-5 with TRBJ2-5, with TRBD2 matching 8 bases. Trimming removed 6 bases from V and 5 bases from J; junction bases left unmatched: 11. Germline V CDR1 and CDR2: MNHEY, SVGAGI. CDR3 length: 15 amino acids. The CDR3 is CASRGKRASGETQYF. As DNA, the CDR3 is TGTGCCAGCAGAGGGAAACGGGCTAGCGGGGAGACCCAGTACTTC.

The chain employs TRBV6-2 or TRBV6-3 and TRBJ1-2; perhaps TRBD1 as D (5 bases). The CDR3 is 15 residues long. Trimming shortened V by 1 base and J by 2 bases, and 11 bases separated the two germline ends. The germline gives CDR1 MNHEY, CDR2 SVGEGT. This CDR3 reads CASSYFGGFNYGYTF. CDR3 DNA sequence: TGTGCCAGCAGTTACTTCGGGGGTTTCAACTATGGCTACACCTTC.

This clonotype has more than one count but fewer than ten. V is TRBV5-1 and J is TRBJ1-4; the D is unclear. Trimming shortened V by 5 bases and J by 0 bases, and 11 bases separated the two germline ends. The CDR3 has 15 residues. Per germline, CDR1 SGHRS and CDR2 YFSETQ. In nucleotides, the CDR3 is TGCGCCAGCAGGGATAGGGCTGCAACTAATGAAAAACTGTTTTTT. Its protein is CASRDRAATNEKLFF.

This rearrangement joins TRBV6-1 to TRBJ1-2; D might be TRBD1 (6 bases). Germline-derived CDR1 and CDR2 are MNHNS and SASEGT. The CDR3 runs to 15 residues. Trimming stripped 7 bases from V and 5 bases from J, with 20 bases between. The DNA of the CDR3 is TGTGCCAGCACCCCTTACAGGGATCCGGGATATGGCTACACCTTC. Its translation is CASTPYRDPGYGYTF.

This clonotype has a single count. The chain couples TRBV6-2 or TRBV6-3 to TRBJ1-6; D not resolved. This CDR3 region has 17 residues. Germline loops: CDR1 MNHEY, CDR2 SVGEGT. Trimming removed 2 bases from V and 5 bases from J, with 16 bases in between. The CDR3 region is CASSYPLAVFDNSPLHF. CDR3 in DNA: TGTGCCAGCAGTTACCCCCTGGCGGTTTTTGATAATTCACCCCTCCACTTT.

This clonotype has only a few counts. The chain uses TRBV7-6 and TRBJ2-3; TRBD1 is a possible D gene (6 bases). V was trimmed by 2 bases and J by 4 bases, leaving 10 bases between them. Germline V CDR1 and CDR2: SGHVS, FNYEAQ. The CDR3 runs to 14 residues. The CDR3 nucleotides read TGTGCCAGCAGCTTACTACAGGGTCCAGATACGCAGTATTTT. As protein: CASSLLQGPDTQYF.

The CDR3 spells CASSPRATENTGELFF. In nucleotides, the CDR3 is TGCGCCAGCAGCCCGCGGGCGACAGAGAACACCGGGGAGCTGTTTTTT. The chain recombines TRBV5-1 with TRBJ2-2, with D perhaps being TRBD1 or TRBD2 (5 bases each). The CDR3 has 16 residues. In germline, CDR1 is SGHRS, CDR2 YFSETQ. V was clipped by 4 bases and J by 1 base, with 14 bases between them.

This clonotype was detected a few times. The chain couples TRBV15 to TRBJ2-2; no reliable D call. Trimming left V 0 bases short and J 7 bases short, with 0 bases between. The CDR3 length is 11 residues. Germline V gene sequence: CDR1 LNHNV, CDR2 YYDKDF (reference sequence). CDR3 residues: CATSRDGELFF. The CDR3 DNA follows: TGTGCCACCAGCAGAGACGGGGAGCTGTTTTTT. The variable domain in full, completed from reference TRBV15 and TRBJ2-2, reads DAMVIQNPRYQVTQFGKPVTLSCSQTLNHNVMYWYQQKSSQAPKLLFHYYDKDFNNEADTPDNFQSRRPNTSFCFLDIRSPGLGDTAMYLCATSRDGELFFGEGSRLTVL.

Comments on this clonotype: A much larger clone is a single base away; this may be a read error. The chain joins TRBV11-2 to TRBJ2-5; tentatively, D is TRBD1 or TRBD2 (6 bases each). The germline V gene encodes CDR1 SGHAT and CDR2 FQNNGV. The CDR3 covers 17 residues. CDR3 loop: CASNHARGDWVQETQYF. Written as DNA, the CDR3 is TGCGCCAGCAACCATGCTAGGGGGGATTGGGTCCAAGAGACCCAGTACTTC.

V usage is TRBV19 and J usage is TRBJ2-7; D unclear. The CDR3 consists of 14 residues. Per germline, CDR1 LNHDA and CDR2 SQIVND (reference sequence). V lost 5 bases to trimming and J lost 2 bases, with 13 bases between them. The CDR3 nucleotides are TGTGCCAGTAGTCCCCGACGGACGACCTACGAGCAGTACTTC. Its protein product is CASSPRRTTYEQYF.

V is TRBV3-1 and J is TRBJ2-1; 10 bases are shared with TRBD2. The CDR3 totals 15 residues. Germline V gene data show CDR1 as LGHDT and CDR2 as YNNKEL (reference sequence). Trimming at V came to 3 bases and at J to 4 bases, leaving 3 bases not matched to a gene. In DNA, the CDR3 is TGTGCCAGCAGCCACGTACTAGCGGGGTACAATGAGCAGTTCTTC. As protein: CASSHVLAGYNEQFF.

This clonotype appeared a few times. The chain has TRBV27 and TRBJ1-2, with a possible D match to TRBD1 (6 bases). Trimming cost V 3 bases and J 0 bases, with 20 bases left between them. CDR1 is MNHEY, CDR2 SMNVEV, per germline (reference sequence). This CDR3 has 18 amino acids. DNA of the CDR3: TGTGCCAGCAGTTTGCGCCCTTCACAGGGTGCTGCTAACTATGGCTACACCTTC. Residues: CASSLRPSQGAANYGYTF.

CDR3 in DNA: TGTGCCAGTAGTATAGATCCCAGCCACAATCAGCCCCAGCATTTT. Encoded protein: CASSIDPSHNQPQHF. The rearrangement links TRBV19 to TRBJ1-5; unclear D gene. Trimming took 0 bases from V and 3 from J, leaving 9 bases between them. This CDR3 has 15 amino acids. Germline lookup yields CDR1 LNHDA and CDR2 SQIVND (reference sequence).

This clonotype has at least ten counts. The rearrangement links TRBV7-8 to TRBJ2-1; 10 bases match TRBD2. The CDR3 has 15 amino acids. Trimming removed 4 bases from V and 8 bases from J; junction bases left unmatched: 8. The germline V gene has CDR1 SGHVS and CDR2 FQNEAQ. For the CDR3, the DNA is TGTGCCAGCAGCTATAGCGGGGGGCGGGTATATGAGCAGTTCTTC. Translated, it gives CASSYSGGRVYEQFF.

This clonotype occurred a few times. The chain uses TRBV28 and TRBJ2-3; D unclear. Germline lookup yields CDR1 MDHEN and CDR2 SYDVKM. This CDR3 is built from 14 residues. Trimming stripped 5 bases from V and 2 bases from J, with 11 bases between. This CDR3 is CASSMSAVTDTQYF. CDR3 in DNA: TGTGCCAGCAGTATGTCGGCAGTCACAGATACGCAGTATTTT.

The CDR3 DNA follows: TGTGCCAGCAGTTTAAGGGGGCCCGGGAACATTCAGTACTTC. Translation: CASSLRGPGNIQYF. The J gene is TRBJ2-4, the V gene TRBV12-3 or TRBV12-4; 7 bases align to TRBD1. Trimming cost V 2 bases and J 7 bases; bases outside gene matches: 5. The CDR3 sequence is 14 residues long.

A word on this clonotype: A much larger clone sits a single nucleotide away, making a read error possible. Since the CDR3 does not end with the conserved phenylalanine or tryptophan, this likely comes from a read error. This chain connects TRBV12-3 or TRBV12-4 to TRBJ2-1; 10 nucleotides agree with TRBD2. Trimming took 3 bases from V and 2 from J; bases not matched to a gene: 10. The CDR3 is 18 amino acids. The CDR3 DNA reads TGTGCCAGCAGTTTCGAAAGCGGGGGGGCCGTCCCCTACAATGAGCAGTTCTCC. Protein sequence: CASSFESGGAVPYNEQFS.

To note about this clonotype: Possible read error: a much larger clone is one base away. The rearrangement links TRBV7-6 to TRBJ2-3, with 7 bases fitting TRBD2. CDR1 and CDR2 from the germline V gene are SGHVS and FNYEAQ. The J segment lost 7 bases and the V segment lost 0 bases, leaving 7 bases of the junction unmatched. The CDR3 length is 15 residues. The CDR3 sequence: CASSLAGGGANTQYF. CDR3 DNA: TGTGCCAGCAGCTTAGCGGGGGGAGGGGCAAATACGCAGTATTTT.

In this sample, this clonotype turned up a few times. This chain joins TRBV28 and TRBJ1-3; 8 positions agree with TRBD1. Per the germline V gene, CDR1 is MDHEN and CDR2 is SYDVKM. The CDR3 runs to 16 residues. J gave up 2 bases and V 2 bases, and 5 bases lay outside the gene matches. CDR3 DNA: TGTGCCAGCAGTTTAGACGGGACAGGCGCTGGAAACACCATATATTTT. Translation: CASSLDGTGAGNTIYF.